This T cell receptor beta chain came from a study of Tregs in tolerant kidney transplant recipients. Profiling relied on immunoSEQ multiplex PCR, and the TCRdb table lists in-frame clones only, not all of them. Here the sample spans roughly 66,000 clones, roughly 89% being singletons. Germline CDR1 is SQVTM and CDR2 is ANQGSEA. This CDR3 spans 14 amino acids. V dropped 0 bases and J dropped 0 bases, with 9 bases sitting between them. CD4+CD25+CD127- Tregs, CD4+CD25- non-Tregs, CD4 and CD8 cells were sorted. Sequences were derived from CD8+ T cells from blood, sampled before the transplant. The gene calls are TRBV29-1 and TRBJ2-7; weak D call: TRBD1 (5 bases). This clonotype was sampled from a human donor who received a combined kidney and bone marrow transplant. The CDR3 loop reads CSVEEDNSSYEQYF. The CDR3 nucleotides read TGCAGCGTTGAAGAGGACAACAGCTCCTACGAGCAGTACTTC.